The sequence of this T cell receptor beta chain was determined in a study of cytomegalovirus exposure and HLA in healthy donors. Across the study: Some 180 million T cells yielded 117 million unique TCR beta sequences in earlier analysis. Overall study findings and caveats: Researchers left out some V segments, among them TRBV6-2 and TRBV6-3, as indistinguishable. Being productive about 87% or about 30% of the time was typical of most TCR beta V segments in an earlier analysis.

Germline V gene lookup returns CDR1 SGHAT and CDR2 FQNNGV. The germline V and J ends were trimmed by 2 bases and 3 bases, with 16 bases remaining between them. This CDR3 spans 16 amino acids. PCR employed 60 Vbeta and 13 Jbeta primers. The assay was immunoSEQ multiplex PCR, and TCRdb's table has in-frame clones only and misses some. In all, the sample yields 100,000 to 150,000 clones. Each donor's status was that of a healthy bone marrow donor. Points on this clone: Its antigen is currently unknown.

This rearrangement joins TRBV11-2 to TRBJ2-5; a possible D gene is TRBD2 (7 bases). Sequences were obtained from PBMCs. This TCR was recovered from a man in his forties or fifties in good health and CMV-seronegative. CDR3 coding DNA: TGTGCCAGCAGCTTAAGGGGGGGGCTAGCGGAAGAGACCCAGTACTTC. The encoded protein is CASSLRGGLAEETQYF. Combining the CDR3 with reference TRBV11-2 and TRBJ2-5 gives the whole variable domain EAGVAQSPRYKIIEKRQSVAFWCNPISGHATLYWYQQILGQGPKLLIQFQNNGVVDDSQLPKDRFSAERLKGVDSTLKIQPAKLEDSAVYLCASSLRGGLAEETQYFGPGTRLLVL.